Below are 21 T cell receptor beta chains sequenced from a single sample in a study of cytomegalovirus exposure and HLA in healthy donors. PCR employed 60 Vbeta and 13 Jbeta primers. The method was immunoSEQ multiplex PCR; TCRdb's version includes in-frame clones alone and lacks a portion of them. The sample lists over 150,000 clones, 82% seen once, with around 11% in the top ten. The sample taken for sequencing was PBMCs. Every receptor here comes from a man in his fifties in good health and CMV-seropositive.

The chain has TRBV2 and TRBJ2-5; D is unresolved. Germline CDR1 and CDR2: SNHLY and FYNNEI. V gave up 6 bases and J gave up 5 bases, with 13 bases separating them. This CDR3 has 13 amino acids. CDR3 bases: TGTGCCAGCAGATTAGTGGTGGAGGAGACCCAGTACTTC. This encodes CASRLVVEETQYF.

The chain's CDR3 is CASSFPSRTDTQYF. In nucleotides, the CDR3 is TGTGCCAGTAGTTTTCCTAGTCGCACAGATACGCAGTATTTT. This chain links TRBV19 with TRBJ2-3; no clear D. V was cut by 5 bases and J by 1 base, with 10 bases left in between. Germline V CDR1 and CDR2: LNHDA, SQIVND (reference sequence). The CDR3 is 14 amino acids.

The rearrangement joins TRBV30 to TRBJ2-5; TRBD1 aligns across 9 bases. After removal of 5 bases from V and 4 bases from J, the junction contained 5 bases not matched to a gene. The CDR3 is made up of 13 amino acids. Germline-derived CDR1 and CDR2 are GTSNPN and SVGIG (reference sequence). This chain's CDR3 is CAWGTGPGETQYF. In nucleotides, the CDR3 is TGTGCCTGGGGGACAGGGCCGGGAGAGACCCAGTACTTC.

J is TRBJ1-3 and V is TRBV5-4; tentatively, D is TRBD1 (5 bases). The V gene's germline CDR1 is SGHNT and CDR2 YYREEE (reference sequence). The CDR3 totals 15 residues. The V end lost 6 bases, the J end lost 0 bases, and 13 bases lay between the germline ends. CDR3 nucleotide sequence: TGTGCCAGCACCTCGGGGGTCGCCTCTGGAAACACCATATATTTT. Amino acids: CASTSGVASGNTIYF. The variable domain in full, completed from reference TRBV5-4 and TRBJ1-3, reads ETGVTQSPTHLIKTRGQQVTLRCSSQSGHNTVSWYQQALGQGPQFIFQYYREEENGRGNFPPRFSGLQFPNYSSELNVNALELDDSALYLCASTSGVASGNTIYFGEGSWLTVV.

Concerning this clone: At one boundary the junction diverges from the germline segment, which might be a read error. CDR3: CSSSLVRRGWGEQFF. The CDR3 nucleotides read TGTTCCAGCAGCTTAGTCCGGAGGGGCTGGGGTGAGCAGTTCTTC. The rearrangement joins TRBV7-9 to TRBJ2-1; a possible D gene is TRBD2 (6 bases). Germline CDR1 reads SEHNR; CDR2 reads FQNEAQ (reference sequence). This CDR3 has 15 residues.

CDR3 region: CASSTRQGKNTGELFF. As DNA, the CDR3 is TGTGCCAGCAGCACCCGACAGGGAAAGAACACCGGGGAGCTGTTTTTT. The chain links TRBV9 to TRBJ2-2, with 7 bases fitting TRBD1. This CDR3 is built from 16 residues. CDR1 is SGDLS and CDR2 is YYNGEE in the germline V gene. J lost 1 base, V lost 4 bases, and 7 bases had no gene match.

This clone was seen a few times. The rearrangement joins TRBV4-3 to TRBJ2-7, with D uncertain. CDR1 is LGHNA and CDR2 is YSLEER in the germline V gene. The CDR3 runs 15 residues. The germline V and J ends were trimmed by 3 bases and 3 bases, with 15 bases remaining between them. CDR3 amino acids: CASSQEPGPIYEQYF. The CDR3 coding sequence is TGCGCCAGCAGCCAGGAACCGGGTCCTATCTACGAGCAGTACTTC.

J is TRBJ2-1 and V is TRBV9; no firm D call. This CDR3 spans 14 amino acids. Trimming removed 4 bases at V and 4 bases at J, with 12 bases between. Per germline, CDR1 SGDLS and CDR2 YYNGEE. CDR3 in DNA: TGTGCCAGCAGCCTGAGGAACCAATACAATGAGCAGTTCTTC. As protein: CASSLRNQYNEQFF.

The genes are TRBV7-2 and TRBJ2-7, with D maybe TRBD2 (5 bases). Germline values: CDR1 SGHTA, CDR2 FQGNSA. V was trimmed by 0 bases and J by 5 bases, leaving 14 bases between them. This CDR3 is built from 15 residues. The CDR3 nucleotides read TGTGCCAGCAGCTTAGCGTACGTGGGAGAGGACGAGCAGTACTTC. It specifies CASSLAYVGEDEQYF.

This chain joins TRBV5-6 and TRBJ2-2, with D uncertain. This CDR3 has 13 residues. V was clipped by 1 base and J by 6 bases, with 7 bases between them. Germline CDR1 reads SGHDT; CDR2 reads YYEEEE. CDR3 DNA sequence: TGTGCCAGCAGCTTGATACAATCCGGGGAGCTGTTTTTT. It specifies CASSLIQSGELFF.

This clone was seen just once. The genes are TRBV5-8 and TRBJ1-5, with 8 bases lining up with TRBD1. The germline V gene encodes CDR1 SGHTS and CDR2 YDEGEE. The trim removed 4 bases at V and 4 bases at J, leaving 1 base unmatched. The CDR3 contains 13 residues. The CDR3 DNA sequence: TGTGCCAGCAGCCAGGGGGCTAATCAGCCCCAGCATTTT. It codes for CASSQGANQPQHF.

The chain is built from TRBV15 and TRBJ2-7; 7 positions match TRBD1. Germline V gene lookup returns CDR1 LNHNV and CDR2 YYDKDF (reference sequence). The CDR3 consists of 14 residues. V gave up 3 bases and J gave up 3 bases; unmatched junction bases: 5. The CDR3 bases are TGTGCCACCAGCAGTCGGGACAGACTCTACGAGCAGTACTTC. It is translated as CATSSRDRLYEQYF.

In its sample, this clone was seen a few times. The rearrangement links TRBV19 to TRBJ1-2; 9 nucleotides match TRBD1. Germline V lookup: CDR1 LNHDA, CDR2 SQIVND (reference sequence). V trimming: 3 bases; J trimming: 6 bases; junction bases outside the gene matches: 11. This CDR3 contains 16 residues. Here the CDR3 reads CASSMAGTGYLDGYTF. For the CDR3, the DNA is TGTGCCAGTAGTATGGCCGGGACAGGGTATTTGGATGGCTACACCTTC.

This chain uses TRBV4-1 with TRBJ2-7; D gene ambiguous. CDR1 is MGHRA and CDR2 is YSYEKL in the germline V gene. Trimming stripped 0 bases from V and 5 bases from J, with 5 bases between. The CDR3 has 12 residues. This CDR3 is CASSQEGNEQYF. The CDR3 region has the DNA TGCGCCAGCAGCCAAGAGGGCAACGAGCAGTACTTC.

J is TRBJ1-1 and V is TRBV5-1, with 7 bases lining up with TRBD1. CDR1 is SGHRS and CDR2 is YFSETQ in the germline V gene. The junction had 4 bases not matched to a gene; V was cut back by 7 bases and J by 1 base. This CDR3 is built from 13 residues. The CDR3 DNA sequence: TGCGCCAGCGGTGGACAGGCGAACACTGAAGCTTTCTTT. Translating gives CASGGQANTEAFF.

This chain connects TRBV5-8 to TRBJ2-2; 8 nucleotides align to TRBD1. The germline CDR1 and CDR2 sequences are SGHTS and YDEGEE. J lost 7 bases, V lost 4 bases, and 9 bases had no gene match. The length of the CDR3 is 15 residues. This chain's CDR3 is CASSPRGLVGGELFF. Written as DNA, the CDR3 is TGTGCCAGCAGCCCCAGGGGGCTTGTGGGCGGGGAGCTGTTTTTT.

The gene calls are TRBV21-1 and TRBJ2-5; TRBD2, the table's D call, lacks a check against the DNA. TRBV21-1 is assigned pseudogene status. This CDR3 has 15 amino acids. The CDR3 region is CASSKGRGAPETQYF. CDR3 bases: TGTGCCAGCAGCAAAGGGCGGGGGGCCCCAGAGACCCAGTACTTC.

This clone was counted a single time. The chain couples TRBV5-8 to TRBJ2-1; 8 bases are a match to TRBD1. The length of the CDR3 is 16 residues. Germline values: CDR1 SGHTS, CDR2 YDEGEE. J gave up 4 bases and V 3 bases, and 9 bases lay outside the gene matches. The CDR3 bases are TGTGCCAGCAGCTCCGGGGGACAGGTGTTTTACAATGAGCAGTTCTTC. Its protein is CASSSGGQVFYNEQFF.

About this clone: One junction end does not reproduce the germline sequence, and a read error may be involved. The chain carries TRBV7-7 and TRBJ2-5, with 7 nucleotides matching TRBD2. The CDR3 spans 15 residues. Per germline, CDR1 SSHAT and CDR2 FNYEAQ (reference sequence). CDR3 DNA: TGTGCTAGCAGCCTCCTTGGGGGGGGTGAAGAGACCCAGTACTTC. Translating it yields CASSLLGGGEETQYF.

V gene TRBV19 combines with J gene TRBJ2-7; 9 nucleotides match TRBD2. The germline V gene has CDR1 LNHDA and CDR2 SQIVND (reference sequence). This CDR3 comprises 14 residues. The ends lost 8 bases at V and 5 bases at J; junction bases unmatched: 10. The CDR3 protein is CASSRSGSPNEQYF. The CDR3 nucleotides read TGTGCCAGTTCCCGTAGCGGGAGTCCCAACGAGCAGTACTTC.

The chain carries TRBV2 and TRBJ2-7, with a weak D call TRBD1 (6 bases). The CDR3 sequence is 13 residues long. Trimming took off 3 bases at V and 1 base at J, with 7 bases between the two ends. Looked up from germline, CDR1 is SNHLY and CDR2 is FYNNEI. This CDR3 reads CASSEGASYEQYF. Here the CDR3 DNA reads TGTGCCAGCAGTGAGGGGGCTTCCTACGAGCAGTACTTC. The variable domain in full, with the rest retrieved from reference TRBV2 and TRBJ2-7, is EPEVTQTPSHQVTQMGQEVILRCVPISNHLYFYWYRQILGQKVEFLVSFYNNEISEKSEIFDDQFSVERPDGSNFTLKIRSTKLEDSAMYFCASSEGASYEQYFGPGTRLTVT.